Presented here are 21 T cell receptor beta chains from one specimen sequenced in a study of blood T cell repertoires in COVID-19. The repertoire was sequenced with immunoSEQ multiplex PCR; TCRdb's copy has only in-frame clones and lacks some. The table records fewer than 250,000 clones, around 89% of them present only once. The sample taken for sequencing was PBMCs or T cells enriched from blood (not recorded which). All receptors come from a man aged 30-40 years who had been exposed to COVID-19.

V usage is TRBV9 and J usage is TRBJ1-3; weak D call: TRBD1 (5 bases). The CDR3 runs 16 residues. Germline V gives CDR1 SGDLS, CDR2 YYNGEE. Trimming stripped 3 bases from V and 1 base from J, with 14 bases between. The CDR3 spells CASSASPQGSGNTIYF. The DNA of the CDR3 is TGTGCCAGCAGCGCCTCCCCCCAGGGATCTGGAAACACCATATATTTT.

V and J are TRBV4-1 and TRBJ2-7, with TRBD1 identical over 7 bases. V was pared by 4 bases and J by 6 bases, with 9 bases of the junction left unmatched. The CDR3 totals 14 residues. The germline CDR1 and CDR2 sequences are MGHRA and YSYEKL. The CDR3 sequence is CASSPLTGNGEQYF. The CDR3 nucleotides are TGCGCCAGCAGCCCGCTGACAGGGAATGGCGAGCAGTACTTC.

The chain recombines TRBV5-4 with TRBJ2-7, with 8 bases aligning to TRBD2. The ends lost 6 bases at V and 6 bases at J; junction bases unmatched: 8. Germline CDR1 SGHNT, CDR2 YYREEE (reference sequence). The CDR3 spans 13 residues. The CDR3 DNA reads TGTGCCAGCACCTCGGGAGGGAGTTTCGAGCAGTACTTC. It codes for CASTSGGSFEQYF.

V gene TRBV3-1 (or the pseudogene TRBV3-2) combines with J gene TRBJ1-1, with D unresolved. Germline values: CDR1 LGHDT, CDR2 YNNKEL (reference sequence). The CDR3 loop spans 11 amino acids. Trimming stripped 4 bases from V and 11 bases from J, with 11 bases between. CDR3 in amino acids: CASSLGASAFF. CDR3 in DNA: TGTGCCAGCAGCCTCGGAGCCAGCGCTTTCTTT.

The chain uses TRBV10-3 and TRBJ2-5; weak D call: TRBD2 (6 bases). CDR3 length: 15 residues. Trimming left V 10 bases short and J 2 bases short, with 20 bases between. CDR1 is ENHRY, CDR2 SYGVKD, per germline. This CDR3 reads CATGLARASQETQYF. In DNA, the CDR3 is TGTGCCACAGGCCTAGCGCGCGCAAGTCAAGAGACCCAGTACTTC.

The V gene is TRBV6-5, the J gene TRBJ1-3; perhaps TRBD1 as D (6 bases). The CDR3 has 15 amino acids. Trimming cost V 7 bases and J 0 bases, with 13 bases left between them. The germline V gene has CDR1 MNHEY and CDR2 SVGAGI. The CDR3 DNA reads as TGTGCCAGCACTGCGACAGGTTCCTCTGGAAACACCATATATTTT. Translation gives CASTATGSSGNTIYF.

The chain combines TRBV5-1 with TRBJ2-2, with 13 nucleotides matching TRBD2. The germline V gene has CDR1 SGHRS and CDR2 YFSETQ. With 3 bases clipped from V and 3 bases from J, the junction kept 8 bases outside the gene matches. The CDR3 is 18 amino acids. The DNA for the CDR3 is TGCGCCAGCAGCTGGACTACTAGCGGGGGGGCCGACACCGGGGAGCTGTTTTTT. Amino acid sequence: CASSWTTSGGADTGELFF.

The CDR3 DNA reads TGCGCCAGCAGCTTGGAGGGGGTGAACACTGAAGCTTTCTTT. This codes for CASSLEGVNTEAFF. V and J are TRBV5-1 and TRBJ1-1; D is possibly TRBD1 (6 bases). V dropped 0 bases and J dropped 0 bases, with 6 bases sitting between them. There are 14 residues in the CDR3. Germline-derived CDR1 and CDR2 are SGHRS and YFSETQ.

This chain connects TRBV4-2 to TRBJ1-3; weak D call: TRBD1 (6 bases). Trimming left V 4 bases short and J 0 bases short, with 10 bases between. The CDR3 has 15 amino acids. Per germline, CDR1 LGHNA and CDR2 YNFKEQ. The DNA of the CDR3 is TGTGCCAGCAGCCCCCACAGGGACTCTGGAAACACCATATATTTT. This translates into CASSPHRDSGNTIYF.

The CDR3, as DNA: TGCGCCAGCAGCCAGACAGCTTCCGAGCAGTACTTC. Translation gives CASSQTASEQYF. This chain connects TRBV5-1 to TRBJ2-7, with TRBD1 as a possible D gene (5 bases). CDR1 SGHRS and CDR2 YFSETQ come from the germline V gene. V was cut by 4 bases and J by 6 bases, with 11 bases left in between. The CDR3 is 12 residues long.

This chain links TRBV19 with TRBJ1-2; D is possibly TRBD1 (5 bases). The germline gives CDR1 LNHDA, CDR2 SQIVND (reference sequence). The CDR3 has 13 amino acids. V was shortened by 3 bases and J by 8 bases, with 13 bases between the two germline ends. The CDR3 DNA follows: TGTGCCAGTAGTATTGGCGGGGGAGGAGGCTACACCTTC. This translates into CASSIGGGGGYTF.

The J gene is TRBJ1-3, the V gene TRBV6-6; TRBD1 might be the D (5 bases). In germline, CDR1 is MNHNY, CDR2 SVGAGI (reference sequence). V lost 5 bases to trimming and J lost 4 bases, with 24 bases between them. The CDR3 loop spans 18 amino acids. For the CDR3, the DNA is TGTGCCAGCAGTCGGACCTACAAATTTCAGGGATTCGGAAACACCATATATTTT. Translating it yields CASSRTYKFQGFGNTIYF.

This rearrangement joins TRBV3-1 (or the pseudogene TRBV3-2) to TRBJ1-6, with D unclear. The V end was cut by 4 bases, the J end by 0 bases, with 28 bases between. CDR1 is LGHDT, CDR2 YNNKEL, per germline (reference sequence). The CDR3 is 22 residues long. CDR3 nucleotides: TGTGCCAGCAGCCCCCATAGCCTTTATTTGCTGGGGAGCAGCTCCTATAATTCACCCCTCCACTTT. Translating gives CASSPHSLYLLGSSSYNSPLHF.

V is TRBV5-1 and J is TRBJ1-1, with 7 bases fitting TRBD1. Germline values: CDR1 SGHRS, CDR2 YFSETQ. CDR3 length equals 12 residues. V shed 4 bases, J shed 8 bases, and the junction held 5 bases outside the gene matches. CDR3 coding DNA: TGCGCCAGCAGCGACGACAGGGTAGAAGCTTTCTTT. This gives the protein CASSDDRVEAFF.

J is TRBJ2-5 and V is TRBV9; possible D gene TRBD2, 6 bases. The CDR3 spans 14 residues. Trimming pared 3 bases from V and 4 bases from J, leaving 13 bases between. The germline CDR1 and CDR2 sequences are SGDLS and YYNGEE. The CDR3 here is CASSASGTLETQYF. The CDR3 nucleotides are TGTGCCAGCAGCGCATCCGGGACTTTAGAGACCCAGTACTTC.

The rearrangement joins TRBV6-1 to TRBJ2-2; 7 bases are shared with TRBD1. After removal of 1 base from V and 4 bases from J, the junction contained 3 bases not matched to a gene. The germline CDR1 and CDR2 sequences are MNHNS and SASEGT. The CDR3 extends over 15 amino acids. Here the CDR3 DNA reads TGTGCCAGCAGTGAAGTCGGGACAGCCACCGGGGAGCTGTTTTTT. Encoded protein: CASSEVGTATGELFF.

This clone has a handful of counts. This chain links TRBV2 with TRBJ2-3, with a weak D call TRBD2 (6 bases). Germline V gives CDR1 SNHLY, CDR2 FYNNEI. Trimming took off 6 bases at V and 4 bases at J, with 20 bases between the two ends. The CDR3 spans 16 residues. The CDR3 region is CASSLGLPYGADTQYF. CDR3 DNA sequence: TGTGCCAGCAGCCTGGGACTTCCCTATGGCGCAGATACGCAGTATTTT.

The chain links TRBV5-5 to TRBJ1-2; TRBD1 matches 8 bases. With 0 bases clipped from V and 3 bases from J, the junction kept 10 bases outside the gene matches. CDR1 and CDR2 from the germline V gene are SGHKS and YYEKEE (reference sequence). The CDR3 consists of 17 residues. CDR3 DNA sequence: TGTGCCAGCAGCTTGGGGGTCAGGGGGCGATTCGACTATGGCTACACCTTC. It encodes CASSLGVRGRFDYGYTF.

The chain joins TRBV7-3 to TRBJ1-2; possible D gene TRBD1, 6 bases. Trimming shortened V by 8 bases and J by 2 bases, and 12 bases separated the two germline ends. CDR1 SGHTA and CDR2 FQGTGA come from the germline V gene. This CDR3 has 13 residues. The CDR3 loop reads CASSQTGNYGYTF. CDR3 nucleotide sequence: TGTGCCAGCTCCCAGACAGGAAACTATGGCTACACCTTC.

The chain recombines TRBV6-4 with TRBJ2-3, with TRBD2 matching over 11 bases. V lost 6 bases and J lost 2; bases outside the gene matches: 4. Germline CDR1 reads MRHNA; CDR2 reads SNTAGT. CDR3 size: 15 residues. The CDR3 spells CASSRSGGATDTQYF. CDR3 nucleotide sequence: TGTGCCAGCAGCCGTAGCGGGGGGGCCACAGATACGCAGTATTTT.

The rearrangement uses TRBV7-2 and TRBJ2-1, with TRBD2 matching over 8 bases. The germline gives CDR1 SGHTA, CDR2 FQGNSA. With V trimmed by 3 bases and J by 9 bases, 7 bases remained unmatched. The CDR3 length is 14 residues. The CDR3, as DNA: TGTGCCAGCAGCTTTACGGGGGGGCCGGTTGAGCAGTTCTTC. Translated: CASSFTGGPVEQFF.